The rows below give T cell receptor beta chains drawn from one sample of a study of T-cell reconstitution after alpha-beta-depleted transplantation in children. A single record per CDR3 protein comes from TCRdb applying MiXCR to the PCR reads. Of 70,000 to 95,000 distinct CDR3 sequences listed, approximately 12% were seen once; the top ten hold over 11%. The sample consisted of PBMCs from the stem cell graft donor, taken from the stem cell graft. The receptors were gathered from a human donor who donated a stem cell graft to a child with inherited bone marrow failure. Each CDR3 is given with its conserved first and last residue. Clone size is stated in some rows and not others, as once, few, many or a class when expanded.

clone size	V gene	J gene	CDR3 protein
many	TRBV20-1	TRBJ1-1	CSARAVGRADGTEAFF
few	TRBV5-4	TRBJ1-4	CASNLGGATNEKLFF
-	TRBV13	TRBJ2-5	CASSQWRAETQYF
-	TRBV19	TRBJ1-1	CASSPRAFAEAFF
many	TRBV7-9	TRBJ2-7	CASSSLGSIYEQYF
-	TRBV28	TRBJ2-7	CASSEAGLDYEQYF
-	TRBV20-1	TRBJ2-3	CSAPASLGTDTQYF
many	TRBV7-6	TRBJ2-7	CASSPRTGPYEQYF
few	TRBV29-1	TRBJ1-2	CSGLEAPQVQGYTF
many	TRBV7-2	TRBJ2-2	CASSPKYRGTYGELFF
many	TRBV5-1	TRBJ1-3	CASSSFRDSVGAIYF
many	TRBV5-1	TRBJ2-5	CASSRGEIQETQYF
many	TRBV13	TRBJ1-2	CASSSYDSNNYGYTF
many	TRBV25-1	TRBJ2-2	CASTRGAPNTGELFF
many	TRBV7-3	TRBJ2-1	CASSMDSGTTTPNEQFF
many	TRBV20-1	TRBJ2-3	CSAYSGVGPTDTQYF
-	TRBV7-3	TRBJ2-3	CASSHSREVTDTQYF
many	TRBV13	TRBJ2-1	CASSLGPLGANKFF